The 15 T cell receptor beta chains in this list originate from one sample, sequenced in a study of cytomegalovirus exposure and HLA in healthy donors. 13 Jbeta primers and 60 Vbeta primers were used for the PCR. Assay used: immunoSEQ multiplex PCR; TCRdb lists only in-frame clones, some missing. Its listing shows more than 110,000 clones. The specimen was PBMCs. These receptors came from a man aged 40-49 years in good health and CMV-seronegative.

The chain recombines TRBV4-2 with TRBJ1-5; TRBD1 might be the D (5 bases). Germline lookup yields CDR1 LGHNA and CDR2 YNFKEQ. The germline V and J ends were trimmed by 1 base and 6 bases, with 16 bases remaining between them. The CDR3 is 16 residues long. CDR3 loop: CASSQGRGDGGQPQHF. DNA of the CDR3: TGTGCCAGCAGCCAAGGGAGGGGTGACGGGGGTCAGCCCCAGCATTTT.

The V and J genes are TRBV10-3 and TRBJ1-4; 7 nucleotides align to TRBD1. The CDR3 runs to 13 residues. Germline lookup yields CDR1 ENHRY and CDR2 SYGVKD. The trim removed 10 bases at V and 8 bases at J, leaving 10 bases unmatched. The CDR3 DNA sequence: TGTGCCAGCACACAGGGGCTGGGGGAAAAACTGTTTTTT. Its protein is CASTQGLGEKLFF.

The chain uses TRBV7-9 and TRBJ2-7, with a tentative D call TRBD1 (6 bases). This CDR3 has 13 amino acids. Germline V gene sequence: CDR1 SEHNR, CDR2 FQNEAQ (reference sequence). Trimming cost V 5 bases and J 4 bases, with 12 bases left between them. CDR3 sequence: CASSTRDKYEQYF. The DNA for the CDR3 is TGTGCCAGCAGCACCCGGGACAAATACGAGCAGTACTTC.

This chain joins TRBV4-2 and TRBJ1-1, with TRBD1 matching 7 bases. CDR3 length: 13 residues. Trimming removed 0 bases from V and 10 bases from J; junction bases left unmatched: 5. Germline V gene data show CDR1 as LGHNA and CDR2 as YNFKEQ. In DNA form, the CDR3 reads TGTGCCAGCAGCCAAGATCAAGGGGGCGGAGCTTTCTTT. Amino acids: CASSQDQGGGAFF.

The rearrangement links TRBV13 to TRBJ2-2, with a weak D call TRBD1 (6 bases). This CDR3 comprises 18 residues. Germline CDR1 is PRHDT and CDR2 is FYEKMQ (reference sequence). Trimming stripped 5 bases from V and 4 bases from J, with 23 bases between. CDR3 sequence reads: CASSPKDSIEGTTGELFF. CDR3 in DNA: TGTGCCAGCAGCCCAAAGGACAGTATCGAAGGGACCACCGGGGAGCTGTTTTTT.

The rearrangement uses TRBV2 and TRBJ2-7, with 11 bases lining up with TRBD1. Germline lookup yields CDR1 SNHLY and CDR2 FYNNEI. J was trimmed by 6 bases and V by 5 bases; bases with no gene match: 6. The CDR3 length is 14 residues. The CDR3 here is CASSPRTGGGEQYF. Here the CDR3 DNA reads TGTGCCAGCAGTCCTAGGACAGGGGGCGGCGAGCAGTACTTC.

This chain joins TRBV7-2 and TRBJ2-1, with unresolved D. In germline, CDR1 is SGHTA, CDR2 FQGNSA. V was pared by 3 bases and J by 0 bases, with 9 bases between. The CDR3 loop spans 15 amino acids. The CDR3 DNA reads as TGTGCCAGCAGCTTTACTGTAAGCTCCTACAATGAGCAGTTCTTC. Encoded protein: CASSFTVSSYNEQFF.

The chain couples TRBV5-1 to TRBJ2-5, with 8 bases matching TRBD1. Looked up from germline, CDR1 is SGHRS and CDR2 is YFSETQ. The junction had 2 bases not matched to a gene; V was cut back by 4 bases and J by 3 bases. The CDR3 loop spans 13 amino acids. CDR3: CASSEDREETQYF. For the CDR3, the DNA is TGCGCCAGCAGCGAGGACAGGGAAGAGACCCAGTACTTC.

The J gene is TRBJ1-1, the V gene TRBV29-1; 7 nucleotides match TRBD1. The CDR3 loop spans 12 amino acids. Germline values: CDR1 SQVTM, CDR2 ANQGSEA. DNA for the CDR3: TGCAGTGTTAACAGGGGTGGCACTGAAGCTTTCTTT. Amino acid sequence: CSVNRGGTEAFF.

The chain combines TRBV10-1 with TRBJ2-6; TRBD1 matches 7 bases. The CDR3 totals 16 residues. J gave up 0 bases and V 10 bases, and 9 bases lay outside the gene matches. CDR1 and CDR2 from the germline V gene are WNHNN and SYGVQD (reference sequence). The CDR3 DNA follows: TGCGCCACCGTTGGACAGGCTTCCTCTGGGGCCAACGTCCTGACTTTC. Amino acids: CATVGQASSGANVLTF.

This chain connects TRBV7-3 to TRBJ2-1; TRBD2 matches at 12 bases. V trimming: 5 bases; J trimming: 4 bases; junction bases outside the gene matches: 12. This CDR3 has 18 residues. Germline V CDR1 and CDR2: SGHTA, FQGTGA. Written as DNA, the CDR3 is TGTGCCAGCAGCCCGTCACTAGCGGGGGGACACAGGTACAATGAGCAGTTCTTC. Amino acid sequence: CASSPSLAGGHRYNEQFF.

V is TRBV19 and J is TRBJ1-2; 9 nucleotides align to TRBD1. Germline V CDR1 and CDR2: LNHDA, SQIVND (reference sequence). The CDR3 covers 17 residues. The V gene end was trimmed by 5 bases and the J gene end by 8 bases; junction bases not matched to a gene: 18. Written as DNA, the CDR3 is TGTGCCAGTAGTCCCTCCGGGACAGGGAATCCCACACGAGGCTACACCTTC. It codes for CASSPSGTGNPTRGYTF.

The J gene is TRBJ1-1, the V gene TRBV4-2, with 7 bases that match TRBD1. Per the germline V gene, CDR1 is LGHNA and CDR2 is YNFKEQ. The ends lost 4 bases at V and 1 base at J; junction bases unmatched: 3. There are 14 residues in the CDR3. The CDR3 protein is CASSLGQQNTEAFF. CDR3 sequence (DNA): TGTGCCAGCAGCCTGGGACAGCAGAACACTGAAGCTTTCTTT.

The chain joins TRBV7-3 to TRBJ2-3, with 9 bases identical to TRBD1. With 3 bases clipped from V and 6 bases from J, the junction kept 13 bases outside the gene matches. The CDR3 covers 17 residues. CDR1 and CDR2 from the germline V gene are SGHTA and FQGTGA. CDR3 sequence (DNA): TGTGCCAGCAGCTTCGGGTTTGCGGGACAGGGCGGTGATACGCAGTATTTT. It yields the protein CASSFGFAGQGGDTQYF.

V usage is TRBV9 and J usage is TRBJ1-1, with D hard to call. The germline gives CDR1 SGDLS, CDR2 YYNGEE. V was trimmed by 0 bases and J by 0 bases, leaving 9 bases between them. This CDR3 is 15 amino acids long. This CDR3 is CASSVEMAVNTEAFF. The CDR3 nucleotides are TGTGCCAGCAGCGTAGAGATGGCGGTGAACACTGAAGCTTTCTTT.